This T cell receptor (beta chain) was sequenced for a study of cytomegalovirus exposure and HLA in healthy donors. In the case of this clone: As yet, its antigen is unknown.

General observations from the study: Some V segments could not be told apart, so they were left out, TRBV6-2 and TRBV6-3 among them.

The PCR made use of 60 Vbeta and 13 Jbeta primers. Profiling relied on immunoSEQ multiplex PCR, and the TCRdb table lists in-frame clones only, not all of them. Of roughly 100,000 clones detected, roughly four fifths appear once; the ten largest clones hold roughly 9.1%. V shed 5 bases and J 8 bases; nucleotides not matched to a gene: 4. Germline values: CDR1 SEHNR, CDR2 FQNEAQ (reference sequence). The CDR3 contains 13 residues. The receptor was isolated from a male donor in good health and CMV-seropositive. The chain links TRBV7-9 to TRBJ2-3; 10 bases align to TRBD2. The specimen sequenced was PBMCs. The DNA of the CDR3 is TGTGCCAGCAGCCTACGGACTAGCGGTACGCAGTATTTT. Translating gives CASSLRTSGTQYF.